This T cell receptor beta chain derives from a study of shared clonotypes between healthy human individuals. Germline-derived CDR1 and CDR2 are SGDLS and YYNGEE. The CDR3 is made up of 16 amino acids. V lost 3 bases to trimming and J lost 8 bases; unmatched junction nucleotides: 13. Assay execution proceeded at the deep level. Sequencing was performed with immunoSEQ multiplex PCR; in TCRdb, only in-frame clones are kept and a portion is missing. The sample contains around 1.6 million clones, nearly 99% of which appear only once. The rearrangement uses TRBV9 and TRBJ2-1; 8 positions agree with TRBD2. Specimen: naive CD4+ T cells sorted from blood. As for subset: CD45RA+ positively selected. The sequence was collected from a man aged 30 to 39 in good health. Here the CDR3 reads CASSEIAGLGGDEQFF. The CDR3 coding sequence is TGTGCCAGCAGCGAGATAGCGGGACTAGGCGGAGATGAGCAGTTCTTC.